This TCR beta chain appears in the sequencing data of a study of blood T cell repertoires in COVID-19. Turning to the study itself: Sample material is recorded as cDNA or gDNA derived from T cells, B-cell-depleted T cells, or PBMCs.

As originally analysed: By means of reference gene primer amplification, nucleated cell counts were estimated. This table comes from immunoSEQ multiplex PCR, and its TCRdb copy is limited to in-frame clones, with some not included. The V and J calls and clone size were taken over from that table, and D and trimming were inferred from the DNA. The repertoire holds around 39,000 clones, with 88% as singletons. The TCR comes from a human donor in a cohort sampled during active COVID-19. Sequenced material: peripheral blood.

DNA of the CDR3: TGTGCCAGCAGCTACCGGGACAGCAGACCAACCGGCTACACCTTC. Amino acid sequence: CASSYRDSRPTGYTF. This chain joins TRBV5-8 and TRBJ1-2; 7 bases line up with TRBD1. The V and J ends lost 3 bases and 8 bases, in that order; junction bases with no gene match: 13. The CDR3 loop spans 15 amino acids. Germline V lookup: CDR1 SGHTS, CDR2 YDEGEE.